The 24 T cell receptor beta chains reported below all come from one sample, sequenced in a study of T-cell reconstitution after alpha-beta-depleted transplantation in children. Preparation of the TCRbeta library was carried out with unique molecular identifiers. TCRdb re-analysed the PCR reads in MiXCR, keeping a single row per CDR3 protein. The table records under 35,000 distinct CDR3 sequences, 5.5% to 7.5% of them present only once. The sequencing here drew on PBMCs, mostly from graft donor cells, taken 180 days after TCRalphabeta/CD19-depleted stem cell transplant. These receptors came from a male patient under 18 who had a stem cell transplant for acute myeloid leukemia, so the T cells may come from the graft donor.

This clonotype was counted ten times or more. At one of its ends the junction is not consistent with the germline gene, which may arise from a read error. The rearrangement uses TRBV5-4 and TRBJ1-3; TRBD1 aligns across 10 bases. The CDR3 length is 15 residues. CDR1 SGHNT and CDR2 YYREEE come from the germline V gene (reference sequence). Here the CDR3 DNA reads TGTGCCAGCAGTTTGGACAGGGGGACTGGAAACACCATATATTTT. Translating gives CASSLDRGTGNTIYF.

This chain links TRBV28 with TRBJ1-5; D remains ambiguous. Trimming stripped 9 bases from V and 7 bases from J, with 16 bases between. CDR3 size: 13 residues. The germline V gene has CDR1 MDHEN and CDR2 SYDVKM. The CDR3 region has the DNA TGTGCCAGTTTGGCCCGGGCTGAGCAGCCCCAGCATTTT. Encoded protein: CASLARAEQPQHF.

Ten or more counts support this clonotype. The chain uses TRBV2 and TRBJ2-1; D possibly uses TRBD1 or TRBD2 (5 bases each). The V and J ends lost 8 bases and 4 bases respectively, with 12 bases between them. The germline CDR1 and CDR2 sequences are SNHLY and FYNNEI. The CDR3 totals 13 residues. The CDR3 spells CASGGTDYNEQFF. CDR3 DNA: TGTGCCAGCGGGGGAACTGATTACAATGAGCAGTTCTTC.

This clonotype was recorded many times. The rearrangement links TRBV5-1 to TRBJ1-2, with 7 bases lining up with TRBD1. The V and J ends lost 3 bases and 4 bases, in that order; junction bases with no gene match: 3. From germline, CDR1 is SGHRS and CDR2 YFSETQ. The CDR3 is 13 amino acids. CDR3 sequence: CASSSGTAYGYTF. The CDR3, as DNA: TGCGCCAGCAGCTCCGGGACAGCCTATGGCTACACCTTC.

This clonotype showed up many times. CDR3 sequence (DNA): TGTGCCAGCAGCCCGACAGGGGGCGGAGGGCCCAGCGAGCAGTACTTC. This codes for CASSPTGGGGPSEQYF. This sequence joins TRBV7-2 and TRBJ2-7; 10 positions match TRBD1. The length of the CDR3 is 16 residues. The germline CDR1 and CDR2 sequences are SGHTA and FQGNSA. V shed 5 bases, J shed 6 bases, and the junction held 13 bases outside the gene matches.

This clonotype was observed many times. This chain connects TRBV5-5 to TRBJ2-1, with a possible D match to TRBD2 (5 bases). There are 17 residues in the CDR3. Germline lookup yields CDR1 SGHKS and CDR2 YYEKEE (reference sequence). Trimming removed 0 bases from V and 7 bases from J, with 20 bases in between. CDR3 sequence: CASSLAGYGNRPNEQFF. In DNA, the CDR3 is TGTGCCAGCAGCTTGGCAGGATACGGGAACCGACCTAATGAGCAGTTCTTC.

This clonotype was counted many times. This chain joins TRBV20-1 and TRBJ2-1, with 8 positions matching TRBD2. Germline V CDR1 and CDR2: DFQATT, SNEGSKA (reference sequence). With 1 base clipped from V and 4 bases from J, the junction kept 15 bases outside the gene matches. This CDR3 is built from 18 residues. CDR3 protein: CSARVWPPVSGEYNEQFF. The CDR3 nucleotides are TGCAGTGCTAGAGTGTGGCCCCCGGTTAGCGGGGAATACAATGAGCAGTTCTTC.

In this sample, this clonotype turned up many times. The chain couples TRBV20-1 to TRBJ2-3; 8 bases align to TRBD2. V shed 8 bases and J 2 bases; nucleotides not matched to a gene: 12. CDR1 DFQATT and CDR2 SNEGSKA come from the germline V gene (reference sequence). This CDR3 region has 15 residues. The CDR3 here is CSLRAGSGTTDTQYF. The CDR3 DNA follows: TGCAGTTTAAGAGCGGGTAGCGGGACCACAGATACGCAGTATTTT.

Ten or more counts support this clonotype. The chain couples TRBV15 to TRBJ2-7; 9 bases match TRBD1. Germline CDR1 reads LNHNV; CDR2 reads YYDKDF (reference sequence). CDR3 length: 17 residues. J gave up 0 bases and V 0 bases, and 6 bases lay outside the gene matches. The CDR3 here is CATSRDLTGGPSYEQYF. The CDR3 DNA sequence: TGTGCCACCAGCAGAGATCTCACAGGGGGCCCCTCCTACGAGCAGTACTTC.

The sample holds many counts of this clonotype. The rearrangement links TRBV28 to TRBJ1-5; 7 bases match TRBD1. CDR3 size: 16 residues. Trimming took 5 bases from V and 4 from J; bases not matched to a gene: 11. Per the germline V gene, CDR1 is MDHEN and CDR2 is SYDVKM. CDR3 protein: CASSGWAGGGNQPQHF. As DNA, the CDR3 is TGTGCCAGCAGTGGCTGGGCAGGGGGTGGTAATCAGCCCCAGCATTTT.

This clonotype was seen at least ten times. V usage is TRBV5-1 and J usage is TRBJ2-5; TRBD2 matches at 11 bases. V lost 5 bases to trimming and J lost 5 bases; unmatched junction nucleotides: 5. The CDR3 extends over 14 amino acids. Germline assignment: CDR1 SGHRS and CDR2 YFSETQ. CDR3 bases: TGCGCCAGCAGGGGGGGACTAGCGGTTGAGACCCAGTACTTC. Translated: CASRGGLAVETQYF.

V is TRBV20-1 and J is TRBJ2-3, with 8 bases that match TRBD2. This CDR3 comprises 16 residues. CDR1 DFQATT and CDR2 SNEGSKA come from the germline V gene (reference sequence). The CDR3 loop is CCSRGKAGGHADTQYF. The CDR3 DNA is TGCTGTTCTAGAGGGAAGGCGGGGGGCCATGCAGATACGCAGTATTTT.

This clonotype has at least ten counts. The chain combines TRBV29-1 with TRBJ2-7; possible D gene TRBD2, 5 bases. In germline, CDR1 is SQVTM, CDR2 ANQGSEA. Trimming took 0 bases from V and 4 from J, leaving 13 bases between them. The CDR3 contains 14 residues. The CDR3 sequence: CSVEESSGVYEQYF. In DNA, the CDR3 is TGCAGCGTTGAAGAATCCAGCGGCGTGTACGAGCAGTACTTC.

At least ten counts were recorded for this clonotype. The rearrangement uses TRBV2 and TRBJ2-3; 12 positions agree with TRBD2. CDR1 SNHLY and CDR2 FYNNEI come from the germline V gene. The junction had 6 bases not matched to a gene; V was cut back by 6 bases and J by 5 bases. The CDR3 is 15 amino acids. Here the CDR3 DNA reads TGTGCCAGCAGGCTAGCGGGAGGGCCCGGAGATACGCAGTATTTT. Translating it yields CASRLAGGPGDTQYF.

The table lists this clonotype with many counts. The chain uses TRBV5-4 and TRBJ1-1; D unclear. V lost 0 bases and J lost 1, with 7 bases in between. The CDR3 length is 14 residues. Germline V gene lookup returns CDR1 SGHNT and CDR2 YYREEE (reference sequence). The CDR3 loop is CASSLEGTNTEAFF. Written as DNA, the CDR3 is TGTGCCAGCAGCTTGGAGGGAACGAACACTGAAGCTTTCTTT.

The CDR3 DNA reads TGCAGTGCTAGTAACGGGAGTTACGAGACCCAGTACTTC. Its protein is CSASNGSYETQYF. This chain connects TRBV20-1 to TRBJ2-5, with D possibly being TRBD2 (6 bases). The CDR3 has 13 residues. V lost 3 bases to trimming and J lost 5 bases, with 13 bases between them. Germline V lookup: CDR1 DFQATT, CDR2 SNEGSKA (reference sequence).

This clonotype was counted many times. The CDR3 DNA reads as TGCGCCAGCAGCCAGCACCCGGGACTAGCGGCTAGCACAGATACGCAGTATTTT. Protein: CASSQHPGLAASTDTQYF. The rearrangement uses TRBV4-3 and TRBJ2-3; the match to TRBD2 covers 11 bases. CDR3 length: 18 amino acids. CDR1 and CDR2 (germline): LGHNA, YSLEER. Trimming took 3 bases from V and 0 from J; bases not matched to a gene: 8.

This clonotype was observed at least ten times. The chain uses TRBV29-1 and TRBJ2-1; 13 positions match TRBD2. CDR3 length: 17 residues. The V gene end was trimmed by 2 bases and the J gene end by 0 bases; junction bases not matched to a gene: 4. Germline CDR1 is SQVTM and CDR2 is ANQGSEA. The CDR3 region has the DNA TGCAGCGTTGAAACTAGCGGGAGGGCGAGCTCCTACAATGAGCAGTTCTTC. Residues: CSVETSGRASSYNEQFF.

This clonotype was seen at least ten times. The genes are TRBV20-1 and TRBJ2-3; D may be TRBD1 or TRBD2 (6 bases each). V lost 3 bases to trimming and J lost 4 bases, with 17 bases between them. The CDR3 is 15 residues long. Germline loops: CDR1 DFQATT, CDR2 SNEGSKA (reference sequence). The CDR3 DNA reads TGCAGTGCTAGCGGGACCCCCGGGGGCCCAGATACGCAGTATTTT. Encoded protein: CSASGTPGGPDTQYF.

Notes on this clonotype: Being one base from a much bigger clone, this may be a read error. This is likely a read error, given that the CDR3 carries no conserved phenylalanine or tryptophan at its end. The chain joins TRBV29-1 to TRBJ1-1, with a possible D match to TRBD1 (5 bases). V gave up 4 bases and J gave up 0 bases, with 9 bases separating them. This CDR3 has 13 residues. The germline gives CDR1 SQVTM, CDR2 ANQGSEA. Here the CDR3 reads CSVVGGLNTEAFI. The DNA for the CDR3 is TGCAGCGTTGTGGGGGGATTGAACACTGAAGCTTTCATT.

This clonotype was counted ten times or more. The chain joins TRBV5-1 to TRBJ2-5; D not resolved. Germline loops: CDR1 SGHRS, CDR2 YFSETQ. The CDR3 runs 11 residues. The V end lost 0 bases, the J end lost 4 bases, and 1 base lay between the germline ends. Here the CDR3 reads CASSLVETQYF. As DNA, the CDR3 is TGCGCCAGCAGCTTGGTAGAGACCCAGTACTTC.

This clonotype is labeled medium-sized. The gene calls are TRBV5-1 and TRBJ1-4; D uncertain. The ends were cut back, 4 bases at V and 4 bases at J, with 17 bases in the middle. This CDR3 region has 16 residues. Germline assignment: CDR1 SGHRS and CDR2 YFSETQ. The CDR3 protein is CASSPTPKLRNEKLFF. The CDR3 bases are TGCGCCAGCAGCCCAACCCCGAAGCTCCGTAATGAAAAACTGTTTTTT.

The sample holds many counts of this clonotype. The CDR3 coding sequence is TGTGCCAGTGGACAGGGCACAGATACGCAGTATTTT. Translating gives CASGQGTDTQYF. The chain has TRBV6-5 and TRBJ2-3, with 7 bases lining up with TRBD1. Trimming removed 9 bases from V and 1 base from J; junction bases left unmatched: 1. Germline lookup yields CDR1 MNHEY and CDR2 SVGAGI. The CDR3 length is 12 residues.

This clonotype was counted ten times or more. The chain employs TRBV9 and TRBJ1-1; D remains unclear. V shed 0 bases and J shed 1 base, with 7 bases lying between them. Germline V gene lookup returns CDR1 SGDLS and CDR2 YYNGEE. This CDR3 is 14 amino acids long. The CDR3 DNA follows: TGTGCCAGCAGCGTAGATGAGGGGAACACTGAAGCTTTCTTT. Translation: CASSVDEGNTEAFF.